This TCR beta chain was sequenced in a study of T cell repertoires in cytomegalovirus infection. On the study more broadly: Use of recently identified HLA-C-restricted and well-studied HLA-B-restricted CMV epitopes was part of the study. Public TCR beta signatures were indicative of both CMV infection and a matching HLA type.

The CDR3 totals 12 residues. Germline values: CDR1 MNHNY, CDR2 SVGAGI (reference sequence). The ends were cut back, 11 bases at V and 3 bases at J, with 13 bases in the middle. Of note for this clonotype: No antigen is known for it.

TCRdb redid the calling of the reads with MiXCR, one entry per CDR3 protein. The sample carries 650,000 to 850,000 distinct CDR3 sequences, 25% to 35% recorded once. Study-wide results and caveats: CMV-specific HLA-C-restricted TCR beta clonotypes dominated the ex vivo response. Based on cumulative public TCR beta family frequency, carriers of CMV plus the relevant HLA were identified.

The clonotype originates from a human donor in good health (CMV status not recorded). Some clones in this sample may be carry-over from other donors' samples. This sample comprised cultured CD8+ T cells from PBMCs, obtained from culture after CMV antigen stimulation. This chain links TRBV6-6 with TRBJ1-2; D possibly corresponds to TRBD1 (6 bases). CDR3 coding DNA: TGTGCCTGCGGGGGCGAATACTATGGCTACACCTTC. This sequence encodes CACGGEYYGYTF.